The rows below give T cell receptor beta chains drawn from one sample of a study of cytomegalovirus exposure and HLA in healthy donors. Produced via immunoSEQ multiplex PCR; TCRdb's table is partial and in-frame only. The profile shows 94,000 or so clones, about two thirds of them singletons. The sample taken for sequencing was PBMCs. All receptors come from a man between 60 and 75 years old in good health and CMV-seronegative. Both conserved end residues are part of each CDR3. Fields, in order: J gene, D gene, V gene, CDR3 protein. A D gene is named only where the DNA matches it firmly.

j_gene: TRBJ2-7; d_gene: NA; v_gene: TRBV4-1; CDR3aa: CASSQAAGSTYEQYF
j_gene: TRBJ2-3; d_gene: NA; v_gene: TRBV6-5; CDR3aa: CASSKDSPADTQYF
j_gene: TRBJ2-3; d_gene: TRBD2; v_gene: TRBV29-1; CDR3aa: CSVEPTSGRTDTQYF
j_gene: TRBJ2-3; d_gene: NA; v_gene: TRBV6-1; CDR3aa: CASSESGGADTQYF
j_gene: TRBJ2-5; d_gene: NA; v_gene: TRBV5-4; CDR3aa: CASSQPGEEVGETQYF
j_gene: TRBJ2-3; d_gene: TRBD1; v_gene: TRBV5-6; CDR3aa: CASSSARQGATSTDTQYF
j_gene: TRBJ2-7; d_gene: NA; v_gene: TRBV2; CDR3aa: CASSEAEFLGQYF
j_gene: TRBJ1-6; d_gene: TRBD1; v_gene: TRBV7-2; CDR3aa: CASRQGAGNSPLHF
j_gene: TRBJ2-1; d_gene: TRBD2; v_gene: TRBV4-1; CDR3aa: CASYGTSGNITYNEQFF
j_gene: TRBJ1-1; d_gene: TRBD1; v_gene: TRBV27; CDR3aa: CASRGTGGWTEAFF
j_gene: TRBJ1-1; d_gene: TRBD1; v_gene: TRBV5-6; CDR3aa: CASSLARGPGAFF
j_gene: TRBJ2-5; d_gene: TRBD2; v_gene: TRBV5-4; CDR3aa: CASSPAIGRDETQYF
j_gene: TRBJ1-1; d_gene: NA; v_gene: TRBV20-1; CDR3aa: CSASSGAEAFF
j_gene: TRBJ2-2; d_gene: TRBD1; v_gene: TRBV28; CDR3aa: CASSLWDRGTGELFF
j_gene: TRBJ2-5; d_gene: NA; v_gene: TRBV29-1; CDR3aa: CSVDPDQETQYF
j_gene: TRBJ2-2; d_gene: TRBD2; v_gene: TRBV5-1; CDR3aa: CASSSGTSGSGELFF
j_gene: TRBJ1-5; d_gene: NA; v_gene: TRBV6-1; CDR3aa: CASSPQGFSNQPQHF
j_gene: TRBJ1-5; d_gene: NA; v_gene: TRBV4-3; CDR3aa: CASSQDYYQPQHF
j_gene: TRBJ2-7; d_gene: TRBD1; v_gene: TRBV5-1; CDR3aa: CASRQGAIYEQYF
j_gene: TRBJ1-2; d_gene: TRBD1; v_gene: TRBV30; CDR3aa: CAWSANRGGYTF
j_gene: TRBJ1-5; d_gene: TRBD1; v_gene: TRBV6-5; CDR3aa: CASSSRDREGQPQHF
j_gene: TRBJ2-7; d_gene: NA; v_gene: TRBV21-1; CDR3aa: CASSNRTSGRPKQYF
j_gene: TRBJ1-1; d_gene: NA; v_gene: TRBV7-2; CDR3aa: CASSFGRGSEAFF
j_gene: TRBJ1-5; d_gene: NA; v_gene: TRBV6-1; CDR3aa: CASRLNYQPQHF
j_gene: TRBJ2-7; d_gene: TRBD2; v_gene: TRBV29-1; CDR3aa: CSVDPSGRAILQF
j_gene: TRBJ2-7; d_gene: NA; v_gene: TRBV7-2; CDR3aa: CASSLTPGQVNDEQYF
j_gene: TRBJ2-7; d_gene: NA; v_gene: TRBV28; CDR3aa: CASSTGGYLYEQYF
j_gene: TRBJ1-3; d_gene: NA; v_gene: TRBV29-1; CDR3aa: CSVAQSSGNTIYF
j_gene: TRBJ2-3; d_gene: TRBD1; v_gene: TRBV2; CDR3aa: CASSKGQGTDTQYF
j_gene: TRBJ2-6; d_gene: TRBD1; v_gene: TRBV5-1; CDR3aa: CASSLLGQGLAGANVLTF
j_gene: TRBJ2-7; d_gene: NA; v_gene: TRBV30; CDR3aa: CAWSSGRDTSPYEQYF
j_gene: TRBJ2-5; d_gene: TRBD2; v_gene: TRBV4-2; CDR3aa: CASSRETATSGIGTQYF
j_gene: TRBJ1-1; d_gene: TRBD1; v_gene: TRBV30; CDR3aa: CAWSKVDRADFF
j_gene: TRBJ1-2; d_gene: NA; v_gene: TRBV6-5; CDR3aa: CASSWSWAPYGYTF
j_gene: TRBJ1-5; d_gene: NA; v_gene: TRBV7-2; CDR3aa: CASSLAGGLNQPQHF
j_gene: TRBJ2-7; d_gene: TRBD2; v_gene: TRBV10-2; CDR3aa: CASSESREASYEQYF
j_gene: TRBJ2-1; d_gene: TRBD2; v_gene: TRBV19; CDR3aa: CASSTHSGRPYNEQFF
j_gene: TRBJ2-2; d_gene: TRBD1; v_gene: TRBV5-1; CDR3aa: CASSLRQGAVNTGELFF
j_gene: TRBJ1-5; d_gene: TRBD1; v_gene: TRBV5-1; CDR3aa: CASSLDRGSNQPQHF
j_gene: TRBJ2-3; d_gene: NA; v_gene: TRBV5-1; CDR3aa: CASSLTPTALSTDTQYF
j_gene: TRBJ1-3; d_gene: NA; v_gene: TRBV6-5; CDR3aa: CASSLATLGSTIYF
j_gene: TRBJ1-1; d_gene: TRBD1; v_gene: TRBV5-5; CDR3aa: CASSLDRRTEAFF
j_gene: TRBJ2-7; d_gene: NA; v_gene: TRBV5-1; CDR3aa: CASSLGPGNSYEQYF
j_gene: TRBJ1-2; d_gene: TRBD1; v_gene: TRBV19; CDR3aa: CASSKSESGTDYGYTF
j_gene: TRBJ1-4; d_gene: NA; v_gene: TRBV18; CDR3aa: CASSSNPTNEKLFF
j_gene: TRBJ1-3; d_gene: NA; v_gene: TRBV5-5; CDR3aa: CASSPGNTIYF
j_gene: TRBJ2-1; d_gene: NA; v_gene: TRBV7-9; CDR3aa: CASSLAENQQDNEQFF
j_gene: TRBJ2-2; d_gene: TRBD2; v_gene: TRBV7-2; CDR3aa: CASSSIRLAGGMDTGELFF
j_gene: TRBJ1-1; d_gene: TRBD1; v_gene: TRBV27; CDR3aa: CASSLSLPDRGLRREAFF
j_gene: TRBJ2-7; d_gene: NA; v_gene: TRBV30; CDR3aa: CAWSVPGSSYEQYF
j_gene: TRBJ2-7; d_gene: NA; v_gene: TRBV6-5; CDR3aa: CASSISGASSYEQYF
j_gene: TRBJ1-2; d_gene: TRBD1; v_gene: TRBV5-6; CDR3aa: CASSQWTGGAYNTF
j_gene: TRBJ2-1; d_gene: NA; v_gene: TRBV7-6; CDR3aa: CASSKIGDEQFF
j_gene: TRBJ2-1; d_gene: TRBD1; v_gene: TRBV7-9; CDR3aa: CASRQGRSSYNEQFF